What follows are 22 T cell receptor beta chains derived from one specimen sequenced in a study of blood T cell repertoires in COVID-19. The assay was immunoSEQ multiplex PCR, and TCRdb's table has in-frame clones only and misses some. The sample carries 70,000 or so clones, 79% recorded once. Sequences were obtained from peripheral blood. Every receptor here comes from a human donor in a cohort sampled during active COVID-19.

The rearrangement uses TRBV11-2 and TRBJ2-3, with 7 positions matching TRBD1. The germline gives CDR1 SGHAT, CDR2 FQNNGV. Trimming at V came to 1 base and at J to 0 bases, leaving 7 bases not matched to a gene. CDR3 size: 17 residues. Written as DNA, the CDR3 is TGTGCCAGCAGCTTAGCCCCATCGACAGGGAGCACAGATACGCAGTATTTT. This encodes CASSLAPSTGSTDTQYF.

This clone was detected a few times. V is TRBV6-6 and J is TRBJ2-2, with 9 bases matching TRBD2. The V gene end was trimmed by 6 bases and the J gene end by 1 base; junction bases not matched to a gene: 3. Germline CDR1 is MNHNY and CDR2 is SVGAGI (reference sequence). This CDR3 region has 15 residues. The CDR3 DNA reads TGTGCCAGCAGCTTTAGCGGGGGGAACACCGGGGAGCTGTTTTTT. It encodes CASSFSGGNTGELFF.

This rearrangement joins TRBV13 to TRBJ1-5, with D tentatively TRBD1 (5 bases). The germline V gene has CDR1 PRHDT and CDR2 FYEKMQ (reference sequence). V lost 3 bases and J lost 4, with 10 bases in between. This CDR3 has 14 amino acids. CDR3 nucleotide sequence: TGTGCCAGCAGCTTGGGACTTATGAATCAGCCCCAGCATTTT. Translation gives CASSLGLMNQPQHF. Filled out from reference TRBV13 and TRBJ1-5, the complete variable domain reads AAGVIQSPRHLIKEKRETATLKCYPIPRHDTVYWYQQGPGQDPQFLISFYEKMQSDKGSIPDRFSAQQFSDYHSELNMSSLELGDSALYFCASSLGLMNQPQHFGDGTRLSIL.

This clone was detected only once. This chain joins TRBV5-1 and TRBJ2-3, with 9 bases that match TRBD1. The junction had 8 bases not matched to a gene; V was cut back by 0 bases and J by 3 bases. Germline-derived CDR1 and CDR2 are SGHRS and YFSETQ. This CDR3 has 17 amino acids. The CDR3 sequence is CASSLAVGTGSTDTQYF. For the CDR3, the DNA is TGCGCCAGCAGCTTGGCCGTGGGGACAGGGAGTACAGATACGCAGTATTTT.

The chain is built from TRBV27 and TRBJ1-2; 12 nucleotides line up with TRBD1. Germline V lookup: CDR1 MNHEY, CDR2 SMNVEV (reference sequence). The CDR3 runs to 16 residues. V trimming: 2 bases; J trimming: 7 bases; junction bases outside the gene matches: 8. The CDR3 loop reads CASSLAPGQGAAGYTF. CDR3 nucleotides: TGTGCCAGCAGTTTAGCCCCGGGACAGGGGGCGGCTGGCTACACCTTC.

CDR3 coding DNA: TGTGCCAGCAGTTTAGTACAGGGGAGGCGCGAGCAGTACTTC. It specifies CASSLVQGRREQYF. The chain recombines TRBV27 with TRBJ2-7, with a possible D match to TRBD1 (7 bases). V was trimmed by 2 bases and J by 6 bases, leaving 14 bases between them. The germline CDR1 and CDR2 sequences are MNHEY and SMNVEV (reference sequence). CDR3 length: 14 residues.

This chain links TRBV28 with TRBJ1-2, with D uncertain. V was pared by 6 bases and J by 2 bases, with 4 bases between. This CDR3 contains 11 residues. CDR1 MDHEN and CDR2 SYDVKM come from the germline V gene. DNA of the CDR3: TGTGCCAGCAGCCTGAACTATGGCTACACCTTC. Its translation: CASSLNYGYTF.

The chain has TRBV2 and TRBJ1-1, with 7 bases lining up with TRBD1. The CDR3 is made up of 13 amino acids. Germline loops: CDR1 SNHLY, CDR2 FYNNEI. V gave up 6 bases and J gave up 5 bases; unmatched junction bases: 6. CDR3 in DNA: TGTGCCAGCAGGAAAGACAGGGTGACTGAAGCTTTCTTT. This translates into CASRKDRVTEAFF.

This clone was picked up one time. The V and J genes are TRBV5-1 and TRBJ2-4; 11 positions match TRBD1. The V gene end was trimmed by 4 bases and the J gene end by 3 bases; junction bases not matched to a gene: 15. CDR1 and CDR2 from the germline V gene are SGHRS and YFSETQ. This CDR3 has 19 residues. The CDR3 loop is CASSQYTSGQGAVKNIQYF. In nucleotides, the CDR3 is TGCGCCAGCAGCCAATACACCTCAGGACAGGGGGCGGTCAAAAACATTCAGTACTTC.

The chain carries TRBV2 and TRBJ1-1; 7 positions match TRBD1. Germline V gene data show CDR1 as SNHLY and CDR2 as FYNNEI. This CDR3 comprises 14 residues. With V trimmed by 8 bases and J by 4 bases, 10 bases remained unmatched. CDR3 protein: CASGREGAGTEAFF. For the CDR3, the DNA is TGTGCCAGCGGCCGGGAGGGGGCAGGCACTGAAGCTTTCTTT.

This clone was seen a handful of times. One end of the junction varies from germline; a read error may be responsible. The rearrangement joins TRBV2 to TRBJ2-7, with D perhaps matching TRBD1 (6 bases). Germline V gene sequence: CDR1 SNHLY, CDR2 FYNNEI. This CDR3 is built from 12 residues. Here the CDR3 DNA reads TGTGCCAGCAGTGAAGTCCCGGGACACCTTTTCTTC. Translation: CASSEVPGHLFF.

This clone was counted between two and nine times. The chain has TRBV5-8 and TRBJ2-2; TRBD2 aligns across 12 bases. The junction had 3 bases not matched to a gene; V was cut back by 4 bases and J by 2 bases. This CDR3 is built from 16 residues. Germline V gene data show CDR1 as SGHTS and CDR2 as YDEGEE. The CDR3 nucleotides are TGTGCCAGCAGCCCAGGACTAGCGGGAAACACCGGGGAGCTGTTTTTT. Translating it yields CASSPGLAGNTGELFF. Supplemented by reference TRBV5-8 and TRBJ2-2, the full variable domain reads EAGVTQSPTHLIKTRGQQATLRCSPISGHTSVYWYQQALGLGLQFLLWYDEGEERNRGNFPPRFSGRQFPNYSSELNVNALELEDSALYLCASSPGLAGNTGELFFGEGSRLTVL.

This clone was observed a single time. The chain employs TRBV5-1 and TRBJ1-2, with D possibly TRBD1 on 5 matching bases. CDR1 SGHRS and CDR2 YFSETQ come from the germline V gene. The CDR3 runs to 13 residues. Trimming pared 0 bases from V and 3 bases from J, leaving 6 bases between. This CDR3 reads CASSLVGDYGYTF. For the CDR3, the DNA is TGCGCCAGCAGCTTGGTAGGGGACTATGGCTACACCTTC.

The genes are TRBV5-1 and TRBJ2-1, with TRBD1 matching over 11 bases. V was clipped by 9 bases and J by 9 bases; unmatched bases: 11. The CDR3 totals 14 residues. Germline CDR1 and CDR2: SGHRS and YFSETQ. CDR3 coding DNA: TGCGCCACCTCAGCGGACAGGGGGCAGGGTGAGCAGTTCTTC. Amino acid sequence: CATSADRGQGEQFF. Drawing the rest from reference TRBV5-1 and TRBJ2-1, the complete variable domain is KAGVTQTPRYLIKTRGQQVTLSCSPISGHRSVSWYQQTPGQGLQFLFEYFSETQRNKGNFPGRFSGRQFSNSRSEMNVSTLELGDSALYLCATSADRGQGEQFFGPGTRLTVL.

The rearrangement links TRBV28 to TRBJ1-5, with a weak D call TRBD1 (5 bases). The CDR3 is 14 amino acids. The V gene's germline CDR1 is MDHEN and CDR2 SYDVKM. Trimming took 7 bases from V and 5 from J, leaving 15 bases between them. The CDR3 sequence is CASNKIQGYQPQHF. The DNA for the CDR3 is TGTGCCAGCAATAAAATTCAGGGTTATCAGCCCCAGCATTTT.

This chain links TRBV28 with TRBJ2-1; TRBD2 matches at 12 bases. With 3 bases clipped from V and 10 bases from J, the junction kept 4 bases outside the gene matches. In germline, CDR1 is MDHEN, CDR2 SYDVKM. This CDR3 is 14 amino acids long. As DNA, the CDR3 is TGTGCCAGCAGTTTCGCCGGACTAGCGGGGGAGCAGTTCTTC. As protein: CASSFAGLAGEQFF.

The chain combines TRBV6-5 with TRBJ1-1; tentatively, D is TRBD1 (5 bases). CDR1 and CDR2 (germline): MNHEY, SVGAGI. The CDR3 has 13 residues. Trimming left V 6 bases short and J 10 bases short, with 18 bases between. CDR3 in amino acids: CASSPTGVRGAFF. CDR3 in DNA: TGTGCCAGCAGCCCCACGGGGGTTCGGGGAGCTTTCTTT.

The CDR3 loop is CSVEEFGSGDEQYF. The CDR3 DNA reads TGCAGCGTTGAAGAATTTGGCTCAGGGGACGAGCAGTACTTC. V and J are TRBV29-1 and TRBJ2-7; possibly TRBD1 for D (6 bases). Germline V lookup: CDR1 SQVTM, CDR2 ANQGSEA. The length of the CDR3 is 14 residues. Trimming stripped 0 bases from V and 5 bases from J, with 14 bases between.

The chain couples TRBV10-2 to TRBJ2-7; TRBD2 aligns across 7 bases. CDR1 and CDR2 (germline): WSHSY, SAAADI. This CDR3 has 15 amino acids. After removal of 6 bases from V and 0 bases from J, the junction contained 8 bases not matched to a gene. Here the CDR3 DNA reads TGCGCCAGCAGAGACCTTAGCGGGTTCTCCTACGAGCAGTACTTC. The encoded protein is CASRDLSGFSYEQYF.

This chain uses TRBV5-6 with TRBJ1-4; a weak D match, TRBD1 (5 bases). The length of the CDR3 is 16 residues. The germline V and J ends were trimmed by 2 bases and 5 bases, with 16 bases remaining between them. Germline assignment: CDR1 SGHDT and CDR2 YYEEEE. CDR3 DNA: TGTGCCAGCAGCTTATTCGACAGCACTGGGAATGAAAAACTGTTTTTT. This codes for CASSLFDSTGNEKLFF.

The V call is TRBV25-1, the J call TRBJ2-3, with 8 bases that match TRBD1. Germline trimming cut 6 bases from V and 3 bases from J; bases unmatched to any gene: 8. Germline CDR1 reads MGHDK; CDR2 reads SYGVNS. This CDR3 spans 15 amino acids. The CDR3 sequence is CASRMGDRPTDTQYF. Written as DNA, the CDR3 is TGTGCCAGCAGGATGGGGGACAGGCCTACAGATACGCAGTATTTT.

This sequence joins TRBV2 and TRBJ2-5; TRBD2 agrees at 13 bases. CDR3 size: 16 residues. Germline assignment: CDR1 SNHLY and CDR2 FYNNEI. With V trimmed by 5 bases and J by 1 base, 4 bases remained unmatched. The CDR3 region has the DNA TGTGCCAGCAGTATTACTAGCGGGGGGGGCCAAGAGACCCAGTACTTC. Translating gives CASSITSGGGQETQYF.